The sequence of this T cell receptor (beta chain) was determined in a study of glioma-infiltrating T cells after dendritic cell vaccination. V was clipped by 3 bases and J by 4 bases; unmatched bases: 10. CDR3 size: 17 residues. Germline CDR1 is SGHVS and CDR2 is FQNEAQ. This clone was seen once. Libraries were prepared by immunoSEQ multiplex PCR; TCRdb keeps only in-frame clonotypes and omits some of them. This sample has more than 95,000 clones, with 85% to 90% found just once. Time point meaning: after dendritic cell vaccination, including at tumor progression/relapse. The clonotype originates from a human donor with glioblastoma. The chain combines TRBV7-8 with TRBJ1-1, with 11 bases identical to TRBD1. The source was blood, collected after dendritic cell vaccination. CDR3 protein: CASSFGQGARVGTEAFF. CDR3 DNA: TGTGCCAGCAGCTTCGGACAGGGGGCTAGGGTGGGCACTGAAGCTTTCTTT.